These T cell receptor beta chains were read from a single sample in a study of OX40 agonist ivuxolimab in advanced cancers. Here immunoSEQ multiplex PCR was the method, and the copy in TCRdb shows in-frame clones only, minus some. The sample lists some 11,000 clones; 80% were seen once. The input for sequencing was CD4+ or CD8+ T cells sorted from blood, taken in a trial of the OX40 agonist ivuxolimab. The source is an adult with an advanced solid tumor such as melanoma, head and neck, liver or kidney cancer. Both conserved end residues are part of each CDR3. A D gene is named only where the DNA matches it firmly. Size values are once, few and many counts, or a class for expanded clones, and some rows have none.

V gene	clone size	J gene	D gene	CDR3 protein	CDR3 DNA
TRBV27	.	TRBJ2-7	.	CASSLGGRGSYEQYF	TGTGCCAGCAGTTTGGGGGGCCGCGGGTCCTACGAGCAGTACTTC
TRBV18	.	TRBJ2-2	.	CASSPKILQSGELFF	TGTGCCAGCTCACCTAAGATATTGCAGAGCGGGGAGCTGTTTTTT
TRBV10-2	few	TRBJ2-1	TRBD2	CASSESMLAGGRNEQFF	TGCGCCAGCAGTGAGTCGATGTTAGCGGGAGGACGGAATGAGCAGTTCTTC
TRBV9	.	TRBJ2-1	.	CASNVEGGIIYNEQFF	TGTGCCAGCAACGTAGAGGGTGGGATTATTTACAATGAGCAGTTCTTC
TRBV7-2	.	TRBJ2-7	.	CAVTRDPGDYEQYF	TGTGCCGTCACACGGGACCCAGGGGACTACGAGCAGTACTTC
TRBV9	once	TRBJ2-5	.	CASSVDVDQETQYF	TGTGCCAGCAGCGTAGACGTGGACCAAGAGACCCAGTACTTC
TRBV4-1	.	TRBJ1-2	TRBD1	CASEGQGAGYTF	TGCGCCAGTGAGGGACAGGGGGCGGGCTACACCTTC
TRBV21-1	.	TRBJ2-7	.	CASSKFPWTEKLSYEQYF	TGTGCCAGCAGCAAATTTCCATGGACAGAAAAACTCTCGTACGAGCAGTACTTC
TRBV6-1	few	TRBJ1-2	.	CASSPVEDLYGYTF	TGTGCCAGCAGCCCGGTAGAGGACCTCTATGGCTACACCTTC
TRBV5-6	.	TRBJ2-1	.	CASSLPTPTGNSYNEQFF	TGTGCCAGCAGCTTGCCCACGCCCACAGGGAACTCCTACAATGAGCAGTTCTTC
TRBV27	.	TRBJ2-2	.	CASSTRDSNTGELFF	TGTGCCAGCAGTACCCGGGACTCTAACACCGGGGAGCTGTTTTTT
TRBV28	.	TRBJ2-2	TRBD1	CASSLTGENTGELFF	TGTGCCAGCAGTTTGACAGGGGAGAACACCGGGGAGCTGTTTTTT
TRBV11-3	.	TRBJ2-3	.	CASSTPRQETSSTDTQYF	TGTGCCAGCAGCACCCCCCGACAGGAGACTTCTAGCACAGATACGCAGTATTTT
TRBV28	.	TRBJ1-5	.	CASSNKKYSNQPQHF	TGTGCCAGCAGTAACAAGAAGTATAGCAATCAGCCCCAGCATTTT
TRBV7-9	.	TRBJ2-5	TRBD2	CASSQGLAGNQETQYF	TGTGCCAGCAGCCAAGGACTAGCGGGGAACCAAGAGACCCAGTACTTC
TRBV5-8	.	TRBJ2-7	.	CASSLLSGSYEQYF	TGTGCCAGCAGCTTGTTGTCAGGCTCCTACGAGCAGTACTTC
TRBV6-5	.	TRBJ2-1	.	CATWGYNEQFF	TGTGCCACCTGGGGGTACAATGAGCAGTTCTTC
TRBV5-1	.	TRBJ1-1	.	CASSFGAANTEAFF	TGCGCCAGCAGCTTTGGGGCCGCGAACACTGAAGCTTTCTTT
TRBV5-1	.	TRBJ2-7	TRBD2	CASSLVTAERGEQYF	TGCGCCAGCAGCTTGGTAACGGCCGAGCGGGGCGAGCAGTACTTC
TRBV2	.	TRBJ2-7	TRBD1	CATDRGVYEQYF	TGTGCCACCGACAGGGGAGTCTACGAGCAGTACTTC
TRBV19	.	TRBJ2-7	TRBD1	CASSKGTGPAYEQYF	TGTGCCAGTAGCAAAGGGACAGGGCCGGCCTACGAGCAGTACTTC
TRBV5-3	once	TRBJ1-1	TRBD1	CARSPPRDSCTEAFF	TGTGCCAGAAGCCCTCCTCGGGACAGTTGCACTGAAGCTTTCTTT
TRBV9	.	TRBJ2-2	.	CASSVSAGRTGELFF	TGTGCCAGCAGCGTATCAGCTGGGAGAACCGGGGAGCTGTTTTTT
TRBV9	.	TRBJ2-6	.	CASSAEGGGANVLTF	TGTGCCAGCAGCGCGGAGGGAGGTGGGGCCAACGTCCTGACTTTC
TRBV6-5	.	TRBJ2-5	TRBD2	CASSYSGTSGSETQYF	TGTGCCAGCAGTTACTCAGGGACTAGCGGGAGCGAGACCCAGTACTTC
TRBV9	.	TRBJ2-1	.	CASSVESEQFF	TGTGCCAGCAGCGTAGAAAGTGAGCAGTTCTTC
TRBV11-3	.	TRBJ2-5	.	CASSLGGQETQYF	TGTGCCAGCAGCTTAGGAGGGCAAGAGACCCAGTACTTC
TRBV27	.	TRBJ1-1	TRBD1	CASSLSGTANTEAFF	TGTGCCAGCAGTTTATCCGGGACAGCGAACACTGAAGCTTTCTTT
TRBV7-8	.	TRBJ2-1	.	CASSSDGSYNEQFF	TGTGCCAGCAGTTCCGACGGGTCCTACAATGAGCAGTTCTTC
TRBV5-1	large	TRBJ1-2	.	CASSLGQALGYTF	TGCGCCAGCAGCTTGGGACAGGCACTGGGCTACACCTTC
TRBV2	.	TRBJ2-2	.	CASSPWTALNTGELFF	TGTGCCAGCAGTCCCTGGACAGCCCTGAACACCGGGGAGCTGTTTTTT
TRBV10-3	.	TRBJ2-1	.	CAISVTASYNEQFF	TGTGCCATCAGTGTAACAGCCTCCTACAATGAGCAGTTCTTC
TRBV7-3	few	TRBJ2-1	TRBD2	CASSLTSGVDEQFF	TGTGCCAGCAGCTTGACTAGCGGAGTGGATGAGCAGTTCTTC
TRBV29-1	.	TRBJ1-1	.	CSVDEGGGGGTEAFF	TGCAGCGTTGACGAGGGTGGCGGCGGGGGCACTGAAGCTTTCTTT
TRBV28	.	TRBJ1-2	.	CASHGSTLYGYTF	TGTGCCAGCCACGGGTCTACTCTCTATGGCTACACCTTC
TRBV11-1	.	TRBJ2-7	TRBD2	CASSLGTSGIYEQYF	TGTGCCAGCAGCCTCGGGACTAGCGGGATCTACGAGCAGTACTTC
TRBV5-6	.	TRBJ2-2	.	CASSLIGELFF	TGTGCCAGCAGCTTGATCGGGGAGCTGTTTTTT
TRBV5-8	.	TRBJ2-7	.	CASSLGGGVSYEQYF	TGTGCCAGCAGCTTAGGAGGGGGTGTGAGCTACGAGCAGTACTTC
TRBV2	.	TRBJ2-5	.	CASSEAMAGETQYF	TGTGCCAGCAGTGAAGCGATGGCAGGGGAGACCCAGTACTTC
TRBV27	.	TRBJ1-1	.	CASSTLMDTEAFF	TGTGCCAGCAGTACCTTAATGGACACTGAAGCTTTCTTT
TRBV10-2	.	TRBJ2-7	.	CASTTEGPYEQYF	TGCGCCAGCACGACAGAAGGTCCCTACGAGCAGTACTTC
TRBV27	.	TRBJ1-1	TRBD1	CASSSFAGTGVEAFF	TGTGCCAGCAGTTCCTTCGCCGGGACAGGGGTTGAAGCTTTCTTT